Following are 26 T cell receptor beta chains from one sample sequenced in a study. MiXCR, applied by TCRdb to the RT-PCR reads, yields one record per CDR3 protein. The sample has about 680,000 distinct CDR3 sequences; 12% to 15% are singletons. Sequencing was done on a sample of memory CD4+ T cells from blood. The source is a female donor in good health, serving as a healthy control.

The chain is built from TRBV5-1 and TRBJ2-3; no clear D gene. Germline V gives CDR1 SGHRS, CDR2 YFSETQ. The CDR3 is made up of 14 amino acids. The ends were cut back, 4 bases at V and 6 bases at J, with 15 bases in the middle. The CDR3 is CASSISDVGDTQYF. The CDR3 nucleotides are TGCGCCAGCAGCATCTCGGACGTGGGGGATACGCAGTATTTT.

The rearrangement links TRBV27 to TRBJ2-7; D is undetermined. V gave up 4 bases and J gave up 7 bases, with 8 bases separating them. The germline V gene encodes CDR1 MNHEY and CDR2 SMNVEV (reference sequence). CDR3 length: 11 residues. Here the CDR3 reads CASSSGWEQYF. CDR3 coding DNA: TGTGCCAGCAGTTCCGGGTGGGAGCAGTACTTC.

This clonotype was recorded many times. CDR3 coding DNA: TGCGCCAGCAGCTTGGTAACGGGACTGAACTACGAGCAGTACTTC. As protein: CASSLVTGLNYEQYF. This chain uses TRBV5-1 with TRBJ2-7; maybe TRBD2 (6 bases). The CDR3 consists of 15 residues. The germline V and J ends were trimmed by 0 bases and 3 bases, with 13 bases remaining between them. From germline, CDR1 is SGHRS and CDR2 YFSETQ.

In its sample, this clonotype was seen many times. The chain combines TRBV7-7 with TRBJ2-1, with TRBD1 identical over 8 bases. Trimming at V came to 1 base and at J to 5 bases, leaving 1 base not matched to a gene. The CDR3 extends over 14 amino acids. Germline V gene data show CDR1 as SSHAT and CDR2 as FNYEAQ (reference sequence). CDR3 nucleotide sequence: TGTGCCAGCAGCTTAGACAGGGGGAACAATGAGCAGTTCTTC. It is translated as CASSLDRGNNEQFF.

As concerns this clonotype: The junction differs from germline at one of its ends, possibly a read error. The chain carries TRBV7-9 and TRBJ2-2; 13 bases map to TRBD2. This CDR3 contains 19 residues. Germline V gene data show CDR1 as SEHNR and CDR2 as FQNEAQ (reference sequence). CDR3 sequence reads: CASSLARTSGSANTGEPFF. The CDR3 DNA is TGTGCCAGCAGCTTAGCGCGGACTAGCGGGAGTGCGAACACCGGGGAGCCGTTTTTT.

In its sample, this clonotype was seen many times. A junction boundary mismatches the germline segment, possibly from a read error. The chain couples TRBV6-6 to TRBJ2-3; no definite D call. The CDR3 contains 12 residues. Germline V CDR1 and CDR2: MNHNY, SVGAGI (reference sequence). The chain's CDR3 is CASSPDRDTQYF. CDR3 nucleotides: TGCGCCAGCAGTCCCGACCGGGATACGCAGTATTTT.

This chain joins TRBV24-1 and TRBJ1-2; TRBD1 is a possible D gene (5 bases). The germline V and J ends were trimmed by 2 bases and 5 bases, with 11 bases remaining between them. This CDR3 comprises 14 residues. The germline V gene encodes CDR1 KGHDR and CDR2 SFDVKD. The CDR3 loop is CATSDSQVLYGYTF. The CDR3 DNA reads as TGTGCCACCAGTGATTCACAGGTTTTATATGGCTACACCTTC.

Many counts were recorded for this clonotype. The chain combines TRBV29-1 with TRBJ2-7, with a weak D call TRBD2 (6 bases). The CDR3 extends over 13 amino acids. V was clipped by 5 bases and J by 2 bases, with 13 bases between them. CDR1 is SQVTM, CDR2 ANQGSEA, per germline. CDR3 region: CSVRGNPTYEQYF. The CDR3 DNA sequence: TGCAGCGTTCGGGGGAACCCAACCTACGAGCAGTACTTC.

The J gene is TRBJ2-1, the V gene TRBV5-1; tentative D call: TRBD2 (6 bases). Between the trimmed V and J ends, which lost 2 bases and 0 bases, there was a span of 15 bases. Germline loops: CDR1 SGHRS, CDR2 YFSETQ. The CDR3 has 17 residues. The CDR3 region is CASSLGGSRSSYNEQFF. The DNA for the CDR3 is TGCGCCAGCAGCTTAGGAGGGAGCAGGAGCTCCTACAATGAGCAGTTCTTC.

This rearrangement joins TRBV7-3 to TRBJ2-3; the D is unclear. V lost 4 bases and J 4 bases, leaving 12 bases between the germline ends. Germline CDR1 and CDR2: SGHTA and FQGTGA. There are 14 residues in the CDR3. This CDR3 is CASSSGSGPDTQYF. For the CDR3, the DNA is TGTGCCAGCAGCTCAGGATCAGGCCCAGATACGCAGTATTTT.

This clonotype was picked up many times. This chain joins TRBV6-2 or TRBV6-3 and TRBJ2-7, with D perhaps matching TRBD2 (5 bases). This CDR3 has 12 residues. Trimming removed 5 bases at V and 4 bases at J, with 9 bases between. Germline CDR1 is MNHEY and CDR2 is SVGEGT. CDR3 nucleotide sequence: TGTGCCAGCAGTCGCGGACTTTACGAGCAGTACTTC. It translates to CASSRGLYEQYF.

The chain combines TRBV4-2 with TRBJ2-1, with 7 bases lining up with TRBD2. CDR3 size: 16 residues. The V gene end was trimmed by 0 bases and the J gene end by 0 bases; junction bases not matched to a gene: 2. Germline V gene data show CDR1 as LGHNA and CDR2 as YNFKEQ. The CDR3 nucleotides are TGTGCCAGCAGCCAAGATTGGGGGGGCTCCTACAATGAGCAGTTCTTC. Translated, it gives CASSQDWGGSYNEQFF.

This clonotype was picked up many times. The V gene is TRBV7-2, the J gene TRBJ1-1; D remains unclear. Trimming took 1 base from V and 4 from J, leaving 10 bases between them. Germline V gene data show CDR1 as SGHTA and CDR2 as FQGNSA. The CDR3 covers 14 residues. CDR3 sequence: CASSLGRVATEAFF. CDR3 in DNA: TGTGCCAGCAGCTTAGGGCGGGTGGCCACTGAAGCTTTCTTT.

This clonotype showed up many times. The chain couples TRBV5-6 to TRBJ2-5; tentative D call: TRBD2 (6 bases). Germline loops: CDR1 SGHDT, CDR2 YYEEEE. The CDR3 consists of 15 residues. V dropped 4 bases and J dropped 3 bases, with 16 bases sitting between them. This CDR3 is CASSPTRWAEETQYF. The CDR3 DNA is TGTGCCAGCAGCCCGACTAGGTGGGCGGAAGAGACCCAGTACTTC.

This clonotype was picked up many times. The rearrangement uses TRBV12-3 or TRBV12-4 and TRBJ2-2; D is ambiguous. V lost 1 base and J lost 4, with 4 bases in between. CDR3 length: 13 amino acids. The CDR3 DNA follows: TGTGCCAGCAGTTTAGGTGCCACCGGGGAGCTGTTTTTT. Residues: CASSLGATGELFF.

This clonotype turned up a few times. The chain carries TRBV28 and TRBJ2-7, with 7 bases that match TRBD2. The length of the CDR3 is 15 residues. V was clipped by 1 base and J by 1 base; unmatched bases: 4. Germline values: CDR1 MDHEN, CDR2 SYDVKM. The CDR3 reads CASSLLRGGSYEQYF. The CDR3 DNA sequence: TGTGCCAGCAGTTTATTGCGGGGAGGGTCCTACGAGCAGTACTTC.

This clonotype was observed many times. The chain combines TRBV15 with TRBJ2-1; D call uncertain. V dropped 3 bases and J dropped 10 bases, with 13 bases sitting between them. CDR1 and CDR2 (germline): LNHNV, YYDKDF (reference sequence). The CDR3 totals 13 residues. CDR3 sequence reads: CATSSLRLGEQFF. In DNA form, the CDR3 reads TGTGCCACCAGCAGTCTCAGACTTGGGGAGCAGTTCTTC.

The chain links TRBV6-2 or TRBV6-3 to TRBJ2-1, with TRBD1 identical over 7 bases. CDR3 size: 14 residues. The trim removed 6 bases at V and 7 bases at J, leaving 9 bases unmatched. Germline V CDR1 and CDR2: MNHEY, SVGEGT. The CDR3 loop is CASSDGQEWNEQFF. In DNA, the CDR3 is TGTGCCAGCAGCGACGGACAGGAATGGAATGAGCAGTTCTTC.

The genes are TRBV7-2 and TRBJ2-5, with D unclear. The V and J ends lost 1 base and 9 bases respectively, with 12 bases between them. This CDR3 has 13 residues. Germline V gene data show CDR1 as SGHTA and CDR2 as FQGNSA. In DNA, the CDR3 is TGTGCCAGCAGCTTAGACGGAAGTCTGGCCCAGTACTTC. This translates into CASSLDGSLAQYF.

J is TRBJ1-3 and V is TRBV12-3 or TRBV12-4, with D unclear. The CDR3 sequence is 15 residues long. V was clipped by 6 bases and J by 4 bases, with 16 bases between them. CDR3 protein: CASSPPRAPGNTIYF. The CDR3 DNA sequence: TGTGCCAGCAGCCCCCCTAGAGCTCCGGGAAACACCATATATTTT.

The chain employs TRBV18 and TRBJ2-7, with D perhaps matching TRBD2 (6 bases). CDR3 length equals 14 residues. Germline V gives CDR1 KGHSH, CDR2 LQKENI. V shed 6 bases and J shed 5 bases, with 17 bases lying between them. This CDR3 reads CASSPRQGGDEQYF. The CDR3 DNA sequence: TGTGCCAGCTCCCCCCGGCAGGGAGGAGACGAGCAGTACTTC.

This clonotype was seen a handful of times. The rearrangement uses TRBV14 and TRBJ2-1, with 15 bases matching TRBD2. Per germline, CDR1 SGHDN and CDR2 FVKESK. Unmatched junction bases numbered 10, after V lost 1 base and J lost 3 bases. The CDR3 sequence is 20 residues long. CDR3 sequence: CASSQGSGTSGRPNYNEQFF. CDR3 bases: TGTGCCAGCAGCCAAGGTTCCGGGACTAGCGGGAGGCCCAACTACAATGAGCAGTTCTTC.

This clonotype was observed a few times. This chain joins TRBV5-1 and TRBJ2-3; no clear D gene. The CDR3 is 15 amino acids. CDR1 and CDR2 from the germline V gene are SGHRS and YFSETQ. V shed 0 bases and J shed 1 base, with 9 bases lying between them. In nucleotides, the CDR3 is TGCGCCAGCAGCTTGGGAATGGCGGGCACAGATACGCAGTATTTT. This codes for CASSLGMAGTDTQYF.

This chain links TRBV7-3 with TRBJ2-7; a possible D gene is TRBD2 (5 bases). Germline V CDR1 and CDR2: SGHTA, FQGTGA. Trimming removed 5 bases at V and 2 bases at J, with 19 bases between. The CDR3 loop spans 16 amino acids. CDR3 residues: CASSAGPRTSPYEQYF. The CDR3 coding sequence is TGTGCCAGCAGCGCAGGCCCCCGGACTTCCCCCTACGAGCAGTACTTC.

A note on this clonotype: A much larger clone is a single base away; this may be a read error. The rearrangement joins TRBV6-5 to TRBJ1-5; D ambiguous. CDR3 length: 14 amino acids. Germline lookup yields CDR1 MNHEY and CDR2 SVGAGI. The CDR3 reads CARSSDGAAQPQHF. Written as DNA, the CDR3 is TGTGCCAGAAGTTCAGACGGTGCCGCTCAGCCCCAGCATTTT.

The chain links TRBV28 to TRBJ1-5, with D hard to call. In germline, CDR1 is MDHEN, CDR2 SYDVKM. V shed 4 bases and J shed 9 bases, with 16 bases lying between them. The CDR3 runs 14 residues. The CDR3 region is CASSSRGTRGPQHF. In DNA form, the CDR3 reads TGTGCCAGCAGTTCTCGGGGTACCCGGGGGCCCCAGCATTTT.